What follows are 8 T cell receptor beta chains derived from one specimen sequenced in a study of blood T cells in healthy people across ages. A second PCR, run for about 6 to 12 cycles, used a sample-barcoded 5' primer plus a J-beta primer mix. Each CDR3 protein gets one entry after TCRdb re-called the 5' RACE reads with MiXCR. The table records 790,000 or so distinct CDR3 sequences, roughly 50% of them present only once. What was sequenced was blood. These receptors came from a man aged 40-49 years in good health.

The gene calls are TRBV5-1 and TRBJ1-4; weak D call: TRBD1 (6 bases). Germline loops: CDR1 SGHRS, CDR2 YFSETQ. The CDR3 is made up of 13 amino acids. V lost 4 bases, J lost 5 bases, and 9 bases lay in between. The CDR3 DNA is TGCGCCAGCAGCACAGGACAGAATGAAAAACTGTTTTTT. Translation: CASSTGQNEKLFF.

With respect to this clonotype: An end of the junction differs from the germline gene, which may be a read error. The rearrangement links TRBV28 to TRBJ1-2; possibly TRBD1 for D (6 bases). The CDR3 runs 12 residues. Germline V gives CDR1 MDHEN, CDR2 SYDVKM. The DNA for the CDR3 is TGTGCCAGCGGTTTACAGGGCTATGGCTACACCTTC. Translating gives CASGLQGYGYTF.

V is TRBV7-6 and J is TRBJ1-2; unclear D gene. V lost 3 bases, J lost 6 bases, and 17 bases lay in between. This CDR3 spans 15 amino acids. Germline V gene lookup returns CDR1 SGHVS and CDR2 FNYEAQ. The DNA for the CDR3 is TGTGCCAGCAGCTTTCGGGATGACGCTTTGGATGGCTACACCTTC. This translates into CASSFRDDALDGYTF.

The chain links TRBV6-2 or TRBV6-3 to TRBJ2-5, with D tentatively TRBD2 (6 bases). CDR1 and CDR2 (germline): MNHEY, SVGEGT. Trimming shortened V by 2 bases and J by 3 bases, and 22 bases separated the two germline ends. The CDR3 is 18 amino acids. The CDR3 sequence is CASSYDTTSWSGEETQYF. In DNA form, the CDR3 reads TGTGCCAGCAGTTACGACACAACTAGCTGGAGCGGCGAAGAGACCCAGTACTTC.

The V and J genes are TRBV29-1 and TRBJ1-4, with 9 bases fitting TRBD1. The CDR3 has 13 residues. V shed 4 bases, J shed 5 bases, and the junction held 2 bases outside the gene matches. Germline CDR1 and CDR2: SQVTM and ANQGSEA. CDR3 sequence (DNA): TGCAGCGTTGTCGGACAGGGGAATGAAAAACTGTTTTTT. The encoded protein is CSVVGQGNEKLFF. Together with reference TRBV29-1 and TRBJ1-4, the CDR3 gives the full variable domain: SAVISQKPSRDICQRGTSLTIQCQVDSQVTMMFWYRQQPGQSLTLIATANQGSEATYESGFVIDKFPISRPNLTFSTLTVSNMSPEDSSIYLCSVVGQGNEKLFFGSGTQLSVL.

The chain combines TRBV28 with TRBJ1-2; D is possibly TRBD1 (5 bases). The V and J ends lost 1 base and 4 bases respectively, with 16 bases between them. CDR1 MDHEN and CDR2 SYDVKM come from the germline V gene. This CDR3 has 16 amino acids. CDR3 sequence (DNA): TGTGCCAGCAGTTTATCCGGGACGGAGGGGCTCTATGGCTACACCTTC. Encoded protein: CASSLSGTEGLYGYTF.

This clonotype was seen only a few times. The V gene is TRBV3-1, the J gene TRBJ2-7; 7 bases are a match to TRBD1. V lost 6 bases and J lost 6; bases outside the gene matches: 8. CDR1 is LGHDT and CDR2 is YNNKEL in the germline V gene (reference sequence). The CDR3 covers 13 residues. CDR3 region: CASSQNWDSEQYF. CDR3 bases: TGTGCCAGCAGTCAAAATTGGGACAGCGAGCAGTACTTC.

The rearrangement links TRBV6-1 to TRBJ2-6; D unclear. The germline V gene has CDR1 MNHNS and CDR2 SASEGT. CDR3 size: 15 residues. V lost 6 bases to trimming and J lost 4 bases, with 13 bases between them. CDR3 in amino acids: CASSIEPLGANVLTF. Here the CDR3 DNA reads TGTGCCAGCAGCATAGAGCCCCTCGGGGCCAACGTCCTGACTTTC.